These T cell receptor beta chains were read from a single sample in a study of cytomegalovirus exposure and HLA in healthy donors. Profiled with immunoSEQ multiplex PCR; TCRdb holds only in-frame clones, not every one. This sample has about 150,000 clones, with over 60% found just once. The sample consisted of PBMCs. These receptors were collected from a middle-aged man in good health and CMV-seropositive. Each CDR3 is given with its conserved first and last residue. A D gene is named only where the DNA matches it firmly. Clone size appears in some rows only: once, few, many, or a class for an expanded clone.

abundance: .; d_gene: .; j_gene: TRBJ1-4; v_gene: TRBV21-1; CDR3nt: TGTGCCAGCAGCCCAGCCAGGGGTACCCTCAGTACTAATGAAAAACTGTTTTTT; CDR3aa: CASSPARGTLSTNEKLFF
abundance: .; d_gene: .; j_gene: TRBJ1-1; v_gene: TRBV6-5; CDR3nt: TGTGCCAGCAGGGGAGGACGGATAACCACTGAAGCTTTCTTT; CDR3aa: CASRGGRITTEAFF
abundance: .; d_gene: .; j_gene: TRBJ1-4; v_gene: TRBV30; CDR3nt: TGTGCCTGCCCAGACAGCGATAATGAAAAACTGTTTTTT; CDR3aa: CACPDSDNEKLFF
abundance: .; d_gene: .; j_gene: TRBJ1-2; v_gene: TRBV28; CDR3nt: TGTGCCAGCAGCCCACTGAGTGGCTACACCTTC; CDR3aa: CASSPLSGYTF
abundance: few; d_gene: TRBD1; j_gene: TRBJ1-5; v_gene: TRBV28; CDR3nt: TGTGCCAGCACCTCCGGGACAGGGCAGCAGCCCCAGCATTTT; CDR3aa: CASTSGTGQQPQHF
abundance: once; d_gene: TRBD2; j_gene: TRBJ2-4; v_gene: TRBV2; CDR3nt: TGTGCCGGACTAGCGGGAGGGTTTGACATTCAGTACTTC; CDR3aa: CAGLAGGFDIQYF
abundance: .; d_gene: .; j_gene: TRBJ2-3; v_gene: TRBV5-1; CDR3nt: TGCGCCAGCAGCTACGGAGCCACAGATACGCAGTATTTT; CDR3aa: CASSYGATDTQYF
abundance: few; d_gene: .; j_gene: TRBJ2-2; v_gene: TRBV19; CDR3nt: TGTGCCAGTAAGGAGGACAGCCGAACGAACACCGGGGAGCTGTTTTTT; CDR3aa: CASKEDSRTNTGELFF
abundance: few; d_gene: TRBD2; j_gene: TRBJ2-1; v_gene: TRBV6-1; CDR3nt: TGTGCCATCAGTGACCTAGCGGCCTTGAGCTCCTACAATGAGCAGTTCTTC; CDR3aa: CAISDLAALSSYNEQFF
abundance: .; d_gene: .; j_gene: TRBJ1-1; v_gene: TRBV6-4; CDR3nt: TGTGCCAGCAGTGACTCACGGGGGACCCTGAACACTGAAGCTTTCTTT; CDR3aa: CASSDSRGTLNTEAFF
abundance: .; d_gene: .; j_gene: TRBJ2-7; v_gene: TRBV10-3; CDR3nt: TGTGCCATCAGTGAGCCGGTCAATTCCTACGAGCAGTACTTC; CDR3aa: CAISEPVNSYEQYF
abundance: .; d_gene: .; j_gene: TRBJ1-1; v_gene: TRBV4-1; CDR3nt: TGCGCCAGCCGACGGGGGACTGAAGCTTTCTTT; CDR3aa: CASRRGTEAFF
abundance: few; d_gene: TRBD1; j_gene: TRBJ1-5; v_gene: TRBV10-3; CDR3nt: TGTGCCTCCAGGGACAGTGGTGGAATCCCCCAGCATTTT; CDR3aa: CASRDSGGIPQHF
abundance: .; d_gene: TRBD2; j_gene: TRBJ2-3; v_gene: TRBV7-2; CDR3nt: TGTGCCAGCAGCTCGCGACCTATTAGCGGGAGTGCGGCAGATACGCAGTATTTT; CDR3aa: CASSSRPISGSAADTQYF
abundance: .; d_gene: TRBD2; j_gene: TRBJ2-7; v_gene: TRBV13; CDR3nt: TGTGCCAGCAGCTTAGGCACGGGACTAGCGGACTACGAGCAGTACTTC; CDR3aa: CASSLGTGLADYEQYF
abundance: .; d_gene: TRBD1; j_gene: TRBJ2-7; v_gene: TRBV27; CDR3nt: TGTGCCAGCAGTTTAGTCCCCGGGACAGAACCTAGGACTGCCCCCTACGAGCAGTACTTC; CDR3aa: CASSLVPGTEPRTAPYEQYF
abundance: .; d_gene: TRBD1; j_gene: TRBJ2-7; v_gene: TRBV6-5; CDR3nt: TGTGCCAGCAGTTCAGGACAGGGACTCTACGAGCAGTACTTC; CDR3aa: CASSSGQGLYEQYF
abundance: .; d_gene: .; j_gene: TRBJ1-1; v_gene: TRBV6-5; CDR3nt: TGTGCCAGCAGTTGGAGCGACAGAAACACTGAAGCTTTCTTT; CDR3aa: CASSWSDRNTEAFF
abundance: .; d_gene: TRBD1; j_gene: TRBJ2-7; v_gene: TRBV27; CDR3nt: TGTGCCAGCAGCAGCAACAGGGGGCGAAGCGAGCAGTACTTC; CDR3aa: CASSSNRGRSEQYF
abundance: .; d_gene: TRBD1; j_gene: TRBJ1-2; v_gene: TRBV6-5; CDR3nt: TGTGCCAGCAGACCAACAGGGGGCGACTATGGCTACACCTTC; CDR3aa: CASRPTGGDYGYTF
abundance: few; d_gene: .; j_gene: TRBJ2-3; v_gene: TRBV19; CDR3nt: TGTGCCAGTAGTAAGACGGGAGTGGAGACAGATACGCAGTATTTT; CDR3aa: CASSKTGVETDTQYF
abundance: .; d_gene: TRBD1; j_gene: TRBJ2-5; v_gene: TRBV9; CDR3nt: TGTGCCAGCAGCGTAGCGGGACAGGGGGCGCGGGAGACCCAGTACTTC; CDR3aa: CASSVAGQGARETQYF
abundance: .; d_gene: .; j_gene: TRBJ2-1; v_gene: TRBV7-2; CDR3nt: TGTGCCAGCAGCTTACCAATTTACAATGAGCAGTTCTTC; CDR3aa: CASSLPIYNEQFF
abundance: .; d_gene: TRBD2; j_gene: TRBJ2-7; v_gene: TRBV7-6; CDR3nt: TGTGCCAGCAGCTTAGGAATCATGGCTAGCGGCTCCTACGAGCAGTACTTC; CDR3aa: CASSLGIMASGSYEQYF
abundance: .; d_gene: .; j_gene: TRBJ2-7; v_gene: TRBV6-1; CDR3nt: TGTGCCAGCAGTGATCTCCATGGGCCCTACGAGCAGTACTTC; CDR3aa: CASSDLHGPYEQYF
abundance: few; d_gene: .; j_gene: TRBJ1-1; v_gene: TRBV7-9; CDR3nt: TGTGCCAGCAGCTTGATACGGACTGTGAACACTGAAGCTTTCTTT; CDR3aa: CASSLIRTVNTEAFF
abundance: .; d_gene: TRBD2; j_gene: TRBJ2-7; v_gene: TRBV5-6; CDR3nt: TGTGCCAGCAGCTTGGGACTAGCGGGGGGGGTCTACGAGCAGTACTTC; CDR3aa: CASSLGLAGGVYEQYF
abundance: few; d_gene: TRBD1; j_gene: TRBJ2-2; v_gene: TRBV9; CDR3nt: TGTGCCAGCAGCGCAGGGACAGTGAATACCGGGGAGCTGTTTTTT; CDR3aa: CASSAGTVNTGELFF
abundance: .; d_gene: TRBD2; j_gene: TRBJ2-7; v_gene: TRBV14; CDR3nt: TGTGCCAGCATAAGCGGGAGGAACCCCTACGAGCAGTACTTC; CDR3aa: CASISGRNPYEQYF
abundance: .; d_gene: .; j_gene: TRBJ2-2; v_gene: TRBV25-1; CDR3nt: TGTGCCAGCAGTGATGAACGGCGCGAGGACACCGGGGAGCTGTTTTTT; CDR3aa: CASSDERREDTGELFF
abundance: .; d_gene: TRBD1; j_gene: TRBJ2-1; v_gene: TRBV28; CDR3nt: TGTGCCAGCAGAATCAACACAGGGGACTACAATGAGCAGTTCTTC; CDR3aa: CASRINTGDYNEQFF
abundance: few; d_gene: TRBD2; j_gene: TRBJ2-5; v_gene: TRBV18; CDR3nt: TGTGCCAGCTCACCAGAGGGAGGGGTGGAGACCCAGTACTTC; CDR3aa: CASSPEGGVETQYF
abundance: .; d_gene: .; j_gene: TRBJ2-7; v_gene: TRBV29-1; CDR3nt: TGCAGCGTTGAACAGGGTTCGTCGTACGAGCAGTACTTC; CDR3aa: CSVEQGSSYEQYF
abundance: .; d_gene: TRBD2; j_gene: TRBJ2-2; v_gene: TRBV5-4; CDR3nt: TGTGCCAGCAGCCCCCTCAGCGGGGTGAACACCGGGGAGCTGTTTTTT; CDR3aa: CASSPLSGVNTGELFF
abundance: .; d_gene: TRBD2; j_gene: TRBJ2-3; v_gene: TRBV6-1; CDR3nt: TGTGCCAGCAGCCTCAGGGAGGGCTCGACAGATACGCAGTATTTT; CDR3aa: CASSLREGSTDTQYF
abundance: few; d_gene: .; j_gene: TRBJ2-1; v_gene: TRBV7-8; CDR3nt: TGTGCCAGCAGCTTAGGACAGTACAATGAGCAGTTCTTC; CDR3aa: CASSLGQYNEQFF
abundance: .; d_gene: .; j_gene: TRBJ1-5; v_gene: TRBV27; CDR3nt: TGTGCCAGCTCACGAACAGGGAACAATCAGCCCCAGCATTTT; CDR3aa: CASSRTGNNQPQHF
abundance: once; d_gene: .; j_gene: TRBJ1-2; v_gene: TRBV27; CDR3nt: TGTGCCAGCGCGGCCGGCAATAACTATGGCTACACCTTC; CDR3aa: CASAAGNNYGYTF
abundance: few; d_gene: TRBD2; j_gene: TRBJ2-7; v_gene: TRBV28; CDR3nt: TGTGCCAGCAGTTTAGTTGCCGTGGGGACTAGCGGCTACGAGCAGTACTTC; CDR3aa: CASSLVAVGTSGYEQYF
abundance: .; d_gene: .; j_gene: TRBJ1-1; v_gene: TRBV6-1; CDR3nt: TGTGCCAGCAGGGGCACCATGAACACTGAAGCTTTCTTT; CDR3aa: CASRGTMNTEAFF
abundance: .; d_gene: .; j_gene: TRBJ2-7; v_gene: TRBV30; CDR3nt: TGTGCCTGGAGTCCATACACAAACTACGAGCAGTACTTC; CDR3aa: CAWSPYTNYEQYF
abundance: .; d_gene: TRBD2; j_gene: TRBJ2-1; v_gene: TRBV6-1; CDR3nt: TGTGCCAGCAGTCTAGCGGGAGGGTTCGATGAGCAGTTCTTC; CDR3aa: CASSLAGGFDEQFF
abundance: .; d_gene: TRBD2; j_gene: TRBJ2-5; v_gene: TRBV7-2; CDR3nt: TGTGCCAGCAGCCCAAGCGGGAGGGAAGAGACCCAGTACTTC; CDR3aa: CASSPSGREETQYF
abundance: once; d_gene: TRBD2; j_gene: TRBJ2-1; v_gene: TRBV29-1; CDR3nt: TGCAGCGTTGTTTTAGCGGGAGGGCAAAATGAGCAGTTCTTC; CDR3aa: CSVVLAGGQNEQFF
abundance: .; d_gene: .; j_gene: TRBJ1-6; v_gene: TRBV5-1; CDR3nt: TGCGCCAGCAGCTTCGACACTGATAATTCACCCCTCCACTTT; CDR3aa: CASSFDTDNSPLHF
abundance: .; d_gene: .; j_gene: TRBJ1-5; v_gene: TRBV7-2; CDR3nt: TGTGCCAGCAGCCGCGACAGCGGCAATCAGCCCCAGCATTTT; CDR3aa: CASSRDSGNQPQHF
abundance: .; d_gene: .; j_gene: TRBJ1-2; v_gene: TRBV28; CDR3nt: TGTGCCAGCAGTCCAGGGTTGGGCTACACCTTC; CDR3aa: CASSPGLGYTF
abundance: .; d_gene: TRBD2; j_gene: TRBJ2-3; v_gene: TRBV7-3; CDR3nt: TGTGCCAGCAGGGCGACTAGCACGTCCAGAGATACGCAGTATTTT; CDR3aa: CASRATSTSRDTQYF
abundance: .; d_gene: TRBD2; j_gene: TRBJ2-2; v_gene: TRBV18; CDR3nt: TGTGCCAGCTCACCCCTAGCGGGAGGGCCCGACACCGGGGAGCTGTTTTTT; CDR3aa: CASSPLAGGPDTGELFF
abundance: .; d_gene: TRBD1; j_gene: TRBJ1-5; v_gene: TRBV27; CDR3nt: TGTGCCAGCAGTACATGGACAGGCTACAATCAGCCCCAGCATTTT; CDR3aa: CASSTWTGYNQPQHF
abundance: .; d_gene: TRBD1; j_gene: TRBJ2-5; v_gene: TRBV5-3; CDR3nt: TGTGCCAGAAGCTTGAGGGGGCGGCAGGCAGAGACCCAGTACTTC; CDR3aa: CARSLRGRQAETQYF
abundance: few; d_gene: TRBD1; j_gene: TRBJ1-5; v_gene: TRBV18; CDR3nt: TGTGCCAGCTCCCACGGACAGGGGGGTTTGCAGCCCCAGCATTTT; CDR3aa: CASSHGQGGLQPQHF
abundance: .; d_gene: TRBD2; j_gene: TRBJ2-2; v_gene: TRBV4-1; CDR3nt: TGCGCCAGCAGCCAACTAGCGGGAGACTTAGGCACCGGGGAGCTGTTTTTT; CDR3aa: CASSQLAGDLGTGELFF
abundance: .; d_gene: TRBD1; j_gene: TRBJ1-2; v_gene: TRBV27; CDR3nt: TGTGCCAGCAGAGAGGTCGGGACAGCGTTCTATGGCTACACCTTC; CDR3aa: CASREVGTAFYGYTF